The TCR beta chain under discussion was sequenced for a study of T cells after yellow fever vaccination. About the study: Low-cell-number fractions were prepared with SMART-Seq v4 Ultra Low Input.

They built TCR cDNA with 5'RACE template switching, a step that put in a universal primer site and UMIs. Each CDR3 protein gets one entry after TCRdb re-called the 5' RACE reads with MiXCR. The sample holds a few hundred thousand distinct CDR3 sequences, roughly 4% seen once. The CDR3 length is 13 residues. Trimming shortened V by 7 bases and J by 0 bases, and 9 bases separated the two germline ends. The germline CDR1 and CDR2 sequences are LNHDA and SQIVND (reference sequence). This chain joins TRBV19 and TRBJ1-1; D call uncertain. The input for sequencing was PBMCs, taken on the day of the yellow fever booster vaccination. This TCR derives from a young man who received the YFV17D yellow fever vaccine. The CDR3 region has the DNA TGTGCCAGTACACAGACCATGAACACTGAAGCTTTCTTT. This codes for CASTQTMNTEAFF.